The 27 T cell receptor beta chains below all came from one sample that was sequenced in a study of blood T cells in healthy people across ages (dated by TCRdb to about 2015). The library was built by means of 5' RACE. TCRdb records Illumina HiSeq 2500 as the sequencer. A second PCR of about 6 to 11 cycles was performed with a sample-barcoded 5' primer and a J-beta primer mix. In-frame beta chains were kept once TCRdb had trimmed the public reads at Q25 with fastp and called clones with MiXCR. Rows with one shared CDR3 protein collapse into an entry with the most common genes and DNA. The sample contains roughly 1,800,000 distinct CDR3 sequences, around half of them found a single time. Roughly 2.1% of the sample rests with the top ten. Material for sequencing was blood. The receptors derive from a woman aged 40 to 50 in good health.

This clonotype has more than one count but fewer than ten. The chain recombines TRBV29-1 with TRBJ2-5, with 7 bases fitting TRBD1. V lost 4 bases and J lost 7; bases outside the gene matches: 6. The germline CDR1 and CDR2 sequences are SQVTM and ANQGSEA. The CDR3 runs 12 residues. The CDR3 DNA sequence: TGCAGCGTTGGAGAGGGGGCAGGGACCCAGTACTTC. It is translated as CSVGEGAGTQYF.

The chain couples TRBV5-1 to TRBJ1-1; 10 bases are shared with TRBD1. V dropped 1 base and J dropped 4; count of bases not matched to a gene: 10. The CDR3 has 17 amino acids. The germline gives CDR1 SGHRS, CDR2 YFSETQ. For the CDR3, the DNA is TGCGCCAGCAGCTTGAATCAAGGGACAGGGGACGGCACTGAAGCTTTCTTT. It specifies CASSLNQGTGDGTEAFF.

V is TRBV2 and J is TRBJ2-3, with 8 bases aligning to TRBD1. J gave up 0 bases and V 6 bases, and 8 bases lay outside the gene matches. The length of the CDR3 is 16 residues. Germline V gene lookup returns CDR1 SNHLY and CDR2 FYNNEI. The CDR3 DNA reads as TGTGCCAGCAGAGCACACAGGGGGTCTAGCACAGATACGCAGTATTTT. This translates into CASRAHRGSSTDTQYF.

Worth noting for this clonotype: At one end the junction does not follow the germline gene, possibly because of a read error. The rearrangement joins TRBV10-1 to TRBJ2-1; 8 nucleotides agree with TRBD1. This CDR3 spans 18 amino acids. Germline V gives CDR1 WNHNN, CDR2 SYGVQD (reference sequence). The CDR3, as DNA: TGCACCAGCAGTGATCCTTTGGGGACAGGTCCCTCCTACAATGAGCAGTTCTTC. Translated, it gives CTSSDPLGTGPSYNEQFF.

Concerning this clonotype itself: At one end the junction does not follow the germline gene, possibly because of a read error. V usage is TRBV2 and J usage is TRBJ1-2, with 10 bases aligning to TRBD1. Germline V gene sequence: CDR1 SNHLY, CDR2 FYNNEI. CDR3 size: 16 residues. CDR3 loop: CASSEVGTGANYGYTF. The CDR3 coding sequence is TGCGCCAGCAGTGAAGTTGGGACAGGGGCCAACTATGGCTACACCTTC.

This clonotype was detected a few times. The CDR3 nucleotides are TGTGCCAGCAGTTTTCGGTGGGCCGGGGCGCCTGGGAATGAGCAGTTCTTC. Protein product: CASSFRWAGAPGNEQFF. The chain is built from TRBV12-3 or TRBV12-4 and TRBJ2-1; D is perhaps TRBD1 or TRBD2 (5 bases each). CDR3 length: 17 amino acids. V shed 3 bases and J shed 7 bases, with 22 bases lying between them.

Of note for this clonotype: A read error may account for a junction end that differs from germline. The chain couples TRBV4-3 to TRBJ2-1; D may be TRBD2 (6 bases). The CDR3 has 17 amino acids. In germline, CDR1 is LGHNA, CDR2 YSLEER. CDR3 in DNA: TGCGCCAACAGCCAATTTATGGCGGGAAGCTCCTACAATGAGCAGTTCTTC. Residues: CANSQFMAGSSYNEQFF.

This clonotype has only a few counts. The chain is built from TRBV20-1 and TRBJ2-7; 9 nucleotides agree with TRBD2. Germline CDR1 and CDR2: DFQATT and SNEGSKA (reference sequence). The V segment lost 7 bases and the J segment 0 bases; nucleotides outside the gene matches: 7. The CDR3 has 14 residues. The CDR3 DNA reads as TGCAGTGTCAGACGACTAGCGGACTCCTACGAGCAGTACTTC. It yields the protein CSVRRLADSYEQYF.

This clonotype was counted a few times. The rearrangement uses TRBV15 and TRBJ2-5; D call uncertain. V was clipped by 0 bases and J by 0 bases, with 5 bases between them. The CDR3 sequence is 14 residues long. Germline-derived CDR1 and CDR2 are LNHNV and YYDKDF (reference sequence). The CDR3 loop reads CATSRDPNQETQYF. CDR3 coding DNA: TGTGCCACCAGCAGAGATCCCAACCAAGAGACCCAGTACTTC.

This clonotype was seen only a few times. The chain has TRBV7-2 and TRBJ2-7; TRBD2 aligns across 10 bases. V gave up 0 bases and J gave up 5 bases; unmatched junction bases: 1. From germline, CDR1 is SGHTA and CDR2 FQGNSA. This CDR3 comprises 14 residues. CDR3 region: CASSLAGLAHEQYF. The CDR3 DNA reads TGTGCCAGCAGCTTAGCGGGACTAGCGCACGAGCAGTACTTC.

This clonotype was counted only a few times. The rearrangement uses TRBV6-2 or TRBV6-3 and TRBJ2-5, with TRBD2 as a possible D gene (6 bases). Germline V gives CDR1 MNHEY, CDR2 SVGEGT. V was clipped by 2 bases and J by 4 bases, with 11 bases between them. The CDR3 covers 14 residues. CDR3 nucleotides: TGTGCCAGCAGTTACCTCGCGCGGGGAGAGACCCAGTACTTC. It codes for CASSYLARGETQYF.

This clonotype was seen just once. This chain connects TRBV9 to TRBJ1-4, with TRBD1 as a possible D gene (6 bases). Germline values: CDR1 SGDLS, CDR2 YYNGEE. The CDR3 length is 15 residues. The V end was cut by 3 bases, the J end by 4 bases, with 13 bases between. CDR3: CASSEGHTINEKLFF. DNA of the CDR3: TGTGCCAGCAGCGAGGGACACACGATTAATGAAAAACTGTTTTTT.

The rearrangement uses TRBV6-5 and TRBJ1-1; D unclear. Trimming pared 0 bases from V and 6 bases from J, leaving 14 bases between. The CDR3 spans 15 residues. From germline, CDR1 is MNHEY and CDR2 SVGAGI. CDR3 amino acids: CASSYSNRGWAEAFF. In nucleotides, the CDR3 is TGTGCCAGCAGTTACTCGAATCGGGGTTGGGCTGAAGCTTTCTTT.

The chain recombines TRBV20-1 with TRBJ1-2, with 8 nucleotides matching TRBD1. The CDR3 spans 13 residues. Per the germline V gene, CDR1 is DFQATT and CDR2 is SNEGSKA (reference sequence). V shed 4 bases, J shed 8 bases, and the junction held 9 bases outside the gene matches. CDR3 in DNA: TGCAGTGCTAAACCAGGACAGGGAAGGGGCTACACCTTC. Protein: CSAKPGQGRGYTF.

This clonotype has ten or more counts. The chain employs TRBV6-2 or TRBV6-3 and TRBJ2-7; D is possibly TRBD1 (5 bases). The V end lost 6 bases, the J end lost 2 bases, and 20 bases lay between the germline ends. Germline assignment: CDR1 MNHEY and CDR2 SVGEGT. The CDR3 loop spans 16 amino acids. The CDR3 region has the DNA TGTGCCAGCAGCTCAGCCGTCGGACACAACGCCTACGAGCAGTACTTC. Protein product: CASSSAVGHNAYEQYF.

The J gene is TRBJ2-7, the V gene TRBV2; possible D gene TRBD2, 5 bases. The V and J ends lost 7 bases and 4 bases respectively, with 14 bases between them. The CDR3 covers 13 residues. CDR1 and CDR2 from the germline V gene are SNHLY and FYNNEI. Here the CDR3 reads CASTEGRGYEQYF. DNA of the CDR3: TGTGCCAGCACTGAGGGTCGGGGATACGAGCAGTACTTC. The complete variable domain, with remaining parts taken from reference TRBV2 and TRBJ2-7, reads EPEVTQTPSHQVTQMGQEVILRCVPISNHLYFYWYRQILGQKVEFLVSFYNNEISEKSEIFDDQFSVERPDGSNFTLKIRSTKLEDSAMYFCASTEGRGYEQYFGPGTRLTVT.

CDR3 sequence reads: CASSYDTLNSPLHF. The CDR3 bases are TGTGCCAGCAGTTACGACACCTTAAATTCACCCCTCCACTTT. The gene calls are TRBV6-2 or TRBV6-3 and TRBJ1-6; D remains unclear. The ends were cut back, 2 bases at V and 7 bases at J, with 9 bases in the middle. CDR1 is MNHEY, CDR2 SVGEGT, per germline. The CDR3 runs to 14 residues.

The chain is built from TRBV9 and TRBJ1-2; possible D gene TRBD1, 6 bases. V was shortened by 3 bases and J by 6 bases, with 21 bases between the two germline ends. Germline V gene sequence: CDR1 SGDLS, CDR2 YYNGEE. CDR3 size: 16 residues. CDR3 amino acids: CASSEQGFPPADGYTF. CDR3 sequence (DNA): TGTGCCAGCAGCGAACAGGGTTTTCCCCCTGCTGATGGCTACACCTTC.

CDR3 amino acids: CASSLSGARGRNEQFF. In DNA, the CDR3 is TGTGCCAGCAGTTTATCGGGGGCGCGGGGGAGGAATGAGCAGTTCTTC. The gene calls are TRBV12-3 or TRBV12-4 and TRBJ2-1; a possible D gene is TRBD2 (7 bases). This CDR3 is built from 16 residues. Trimming took 2 bases from V and 7 from J, leaving 18 bases between them.

This chain uses TRBV7-2 with TRBJ2-3; TRBD2 agrees at 7 bases. The CDR3 sequence is 15 residues long. J lost 2 bases, V lost 5 bases, and 7 bases had no gene match. The germline V gene has CDR1 SGHTA and CDR2 FQGNSA. CDR3 nucleotides: TGTGCCAGCAGCCGAGGACTAGTTAACACAGATACGCAGTATTTT. Its translation is CASSRGLVNTDTQYF. Filled out from reference TRBV7-2 and TRBJ2-3, the complete variable domain reads GAGVSQSPSNKVTEKGKDVELRCDPISGHTALYWYRQSLGQGLEFLIYFQGNSAPDKSGLPSDRFSAERTGGSVSTLTIQRTQQEDSAVYLCASSRGLVNTDTQYFGPGTRLTVL.

The J gene is TRBJ2-3, the V gene TRBV7-2; 9 bases agree with TRBD2. CDR3 length: 16 amino acids. The ends lost 1 base at V and 3 bases at J; junction bases unmatched: 5. Per the germline V gene, CDR1 is SGHTA and CDR2 is FQGNSA. DNA of the CDR3: TGTGCCAGCAGCTTAGAGGCGGGGGGGTATACAGATACGCAGTATTTT. The encoded protein is CASSLEAGGYTDTQYF.

This clonotype was counted a single time. Its ends do not fully match the called genes, so a read error is possible. V is TRBV12-3 or TRBV12-4 and J is TRBJ2-3, with TRBD2 as a possible D gene (5 bases). The CDR3 loop spans 15 amino acids. CDR3: CASTLRRDGADMQYF. The CDR3, as DNA: TGTGCCAGCACTCTGCGACGGGATGGAGCAGATATGCAGTATTTT.

This clonotype was counted only a few times. This chain uses TRBV20-1 with TRBJ1-2; 7 bases are shared with TRBD1. Germline CDR1 reads DFQATT; CDR2 reads SNEGSKA (reference sequence). The length of the CDR3 is 14 residues. The trim removed 6 bases at V and 2 bases at J, leaving 9 bases unmatched. The CDR3 sequence: CSARPPDRNYGYTF. The DNA of the CDR3 is TGCAGTGCCAGACCTCCGGACAGGAACTATGGCTACACCTTC.

The chain uses TRBV6-5 and TRBJ2-7; 8 nucleotides agree with TRBD1. V trimming: 5 bases; J trimming: 5 bases; junction bases outside the gene matches: 8. This CDR3 comprises 14 residues. In germline, CDR1 is MNHEY, CDR2 SVGAGI. CDR3 amino acids: CASSTGQAFDEQYF. CDR3 nucleotide sequence: TGTGCCAGCAGTACGGGACAGGCTTTCGACGAGCAGTACTTC.

The chain carries TRBV29-1 and TRBJ1-2; possibly TRBD1 for D (6 bases). The CDR3 runs to 16 residues. V was pared by 0 bases and J by 2 bases, with 16 bases between. CDR1 and CDR2 (germline): SQVTM, ANQGSEA. CDR3 DNA: TGCAGCGTTGAAGATCAGATAGGGGGGTTCAACTATGGCTACACCTTC. Protein sequence: CSVEDQIGGFNYGYTF.

This clonotype was seen a few times. The chain has TRBV24-1 and TRBJ2-3, with 8 bases that match TRBD1. Trimming removed 1 base from V and 2 bases from J; junction bases left unmatched: 4. The CDR3 is made up of 16 amino acids. Germline assignment: CDR1 KGHDR and CDR2 SFDVKD. This CDR3 reads CATSDLRTGITDTQYF. CDR3 in DNA: TGTGCCACCAGTGATTTAAGGACAGGGATCACAGATACGCAGTATTTT.

The chain employs TRBV7-2 and TRBJ1-2; D gene unclear. Trimming took 5 bases from V and 7 from J, leaving 8 bases between them. Germline V lookup: CDR1 SGHTA, CDR2 FQGNSA. This CDR3 contains 11 residues. Written as DNA, the CDR3 is TGTGCCAGCAGCCGAGACTTTGGCTACACCTTC. It translates to CASSRDFGYTF.